The 21 T cell receptor beta chains below were found in one sample sequenced in a study of shared clonotypes between healthy human individuals. Sequenced by immunoSEQ multiplex PCR; TCRdb stores in-frame clones only, minus some. In the table there are 2 million to 3 million clones, roughly 93% of which are singletons. Sequenced: naive CD4+ T cells from PBMCs. Subset noted: CD45RA+ positively selected. These receptors came from a man younger than 35 in good health. Some clones in this sample may be carry-over from other donors' samples.

This rearrangement joins TRBV9 to TRBJ1-2; 7 bases match TRBD1. From germline, CDR1 is SGDLS and CDR2 YYNGEE. CDR3 size: 14 residues. The ends lost 1 base at V and 5 bases at J; junction bases unmatched: 5. The CDR3 reads CASSVTQGTYGYTF. CDR3 bases: TGTGCCAGCAGCGTAACACAGGGGACGTATGGCTACACCTTC.

The chain has TRBV18 and TRBJ2-1, with 9 bases that match TRBD1. Per the germline V gene, CDR1 is KGHSH and CDR2 is LQKENI. The CDR3 totals 14 residues. The V and J ends lost 8 bases and 8 bases, in that order; junction bases with no gene match: 10. CDR3 loop: CASTHPDRGHEQFF. The CDR3 nucleotides read TGTGCCAGCACTCATCCGGACAGGGGCCATGAGCAGTTCTTC.

The J gene is TRBJ2-3, the V gene TRBV5-1, with TRBD2 matching over 7 bases. Germline V gives CDR1 SGHRS, CDR2 YFSETQ. Trimming at V came to 5 bases and at J to 0 bases, leaving 9 bases not matched to a gene. This CDR3 spans 16 amino acids. The CDR3 is CASSYWASGSTDTQYF. The CDR3 DNA follows: TGCGCCAGCAGTTATTGGGCTAGCGGAAGCACAGATACGCAGTATTTT.

This chain links TRBV27 with TRBJ2-2; D not certain. The CDR3 is made up of 14 amino acids. V was trimmed by 6 bases and J by 4 bases, leaving 12 bases between them. Per germline, CDR1 MNHEY and CDR2 SMNVEV (reference sequence). For the CDR3, the DNA is TGTGCCAGCAGGGTGGGCAGGTTCACCGGGGAGCTGTTTTTT. The encoded protein is CASRVGRFTGELFF.

The chain carries TRBV7-3 and TRBJ1-2; D gene uncertain. The V gene's germline CDR1 is SGHTA and CDR2 FQGTGA. Trimming removed 5 bases at V and 4 bases at J, with 14 bases between. CDR3 length: 14 residues. CDR3 loop: CASSPVPGIYGYTF. DNA of the CDR3: TGTGCCAGCAGCCCGGTCCCCGGGATCTATGGCTACACCTTC.

V usage is TRBV18 and J usage is TRBJ1-1; the D is unclear. CDR1 is KGHSH and CDR2 is LQKENI in the germline V gene. V was clipped by 2 bases and J by 0 bases, with 10 bases between them. There are 15 residues in the CDR3. The CDR3: CASSPLGTMNTEAFF. CDR3 DNA: TGTGCCAGCTCACCATTGGGAACCATGAACACTGAAGCTTTCTTT. The variable domain in full, with the rest retrieved from reference TRBV18 and TRBJ1-1, is NAGVMQNPRHLVRRRGQEARLRCSPMKGHSHVYWYRQLPEEGLKFMVYLQKENIIDESGMPKERFSAEFPKEGPSILRIQQVVRGDSAAYFCASSPLGTMNTEAFFGQGTRLTVV.

CDR3 in DNA: TGCAGCGTGGGACCGGGATCAAATCAGCCCCAGCATTTT. Translated: CSVGPGSNQPQHF. The chain combines TRBV29-1 with TRBJ1-5, with a tentative D call TRBD1 (5 bases). V was trimmed by 6 bases and J by 4 bases, leaving 13 bases between them. There are 13 residues in the CDR3. Germline CDR1 and CDR2: SQVTM and ANQGSEA.

CDR3 nucleotides: TGTGCCAGCAGGCAGCGGAGTAGCACAGATACGCAGTATTTT. This codes for CASRQRSSTDTQYF. The rearrangement links TRBV7-2 to TRBJ2-3, with TRBD2 as a possible D gene (5 bases). The germline gives CDR1 SGHTA, CDR2 FQGNSA. V lost 6 bases to trimming and J lost 0 bases, with 10 bases between them. This CDR3 is built from 14 residues.

The CDR3 sequence: CATSGDRSNEKLFF. The CDR3, as DNA: TGTGCCACCAGCGGGGACAGATCTAATGAAAAACTGTTTTTT. The V gene is TRBV15, the J gene TRBJ1-4, with 7 positions matching TRBD1. The germline gives CDR1 LNHNV, CDR2 YYDKDF (reference sequence). The CDR3 consists of 14 residues. V shed 5 bases and J 3 bases; nucleotides not matched to a gene: 3.

This chain links TRBV18 with TRBJ2-7, with D possibly TRBD2 on 6 matching bases. The V gene lost 3 bases and the J gene lost 6 bases, with 15 bases spanning the gap. The CDR3 loop spans 14 amino acids. Germline V gene lookup returns CDR1 KGHSH and CDR2 LQKENI. The CDR3 nucleotides are TGTGCCAGCTCACCCTCCGGGAGTGATGGCGAGCAGTACTTC. Protein: CASSPSGSDGEQYF.

V is TRBV2 and J is TRBJ1-6; weak D call: TRBD1 (5 bases). Germline V gene sequence: CDR1 SNHLY, CDR2 FYNNEI. CDR3 length equals 15 residues. The germline V and J ends were trimmed by 7 bases and 0 bases, with 10 bases remaining between them. CDR3 sequence reads: CASKAGSSYNSPLHF. The CDR3 nucleotides read TGTGCCAGCAAGGCAGGGAGCTCCTATAATTCACCCCTCCACTTT. Combining the CDR3 with reference TRBV2 and TRBJ1-6 gives the whole variable domain EPEVTQTPSHQVTQMGQEVILRCVPISNHLYFYWYRQILGQKVEFLVSFYNNEISEKSEIFDDQFSVERPDGSNFTLKIRSTKLEDSAMYFCASKAGSSYNSPLHFGNGTRLTVT.

This clone was counted a few times. The V call is TRBV5-1, the J call TRBJ2-2, with 10 nucleotides matching TRBD2. The CDR3 runs 16 residues. The junction had 8 bases not matched to a gene; V was cut back by 2 bases and J by 7 bases. Germline CDR1 is SGHRS and CDR2 is YFSETQ. The CDR3 nucleotides are TGCGCCAGCAGCTTTGGAGCGGGAGGGTCTGGCGGGGAGCTGTTTTTT. Translating it yields CASSFGAGGSGGELFF.

The chain employs TRBV7-9 and TRBJ1-5; possibly TRBD1 for D (5 bases). CDR1 SEHNR and CDR2 FQNEAQ come from the germline V gene (reference sequence). Trimming removed 4 bases at V and 1 base at J, with 14 bases between. CDR3 length equals 16 residues. CDR3 region: CASSYGHGGSNQPQHF. The CDR3 DNA reads TGTGCCAGCAGCTACGGCCATGGGGGAAGCAATCAGCCCCAGCATTTT.

The V gene is TRBV27, the J gene TRBJ2-5; 11 nucleotides align to TRBD2. The CDR3 covers 13 residues. Losses at the gene ends were 5 bases for V and 10 bases for J; bases not matched to a gene: 6. Germline V gene sequence: CDR1 MNHEY, CDR2 SMNVEV (reference sequence). CDR3 protein: CASSPGTSGYQYF. In DNA form, the CDR3 reads TGTGCCAGCAGTCCTGGGACTAGCGGTTACCAGTACTTC.

About this clone itself: The sample holds other DNA sequences that translate to the same CDR3. The CDR3 bases are TGTGCCAGCTCACCTCCGGGACTAGCGGGAGGTGATGAGCAGTTCTTC. Encoded protein: CASSPPGLAGGDEQFF. The rearrangement links TRBV18 to TRBJ2-1, with TRBD2 identical over 15 bases. Germline lookup yields CDR1 KGHSH and CDR2 LQKENI. This CDR3 has 16 amino acids. Trimming took 3 bases from V and 8 from J; bases not matched to a gene: 5.

V gene TRBV9 combines with J gene TRBJ1-3, with no clear D. Germline loops: CDR1 SGDLS, CDR2 YYNGEE. This CDR3 is 16 amino acids long. Trimming took 4 bases from V and 2 from J, leaving 16 bases between them. CDR3 protein: CASSPHSPGAGNTIYF. DNA of the CDR3: TGTGCCAGCAGCCCCCATAGTCCTGGGGCTGGAAACACCATATATTTT.

The chain joins TRBV6-5 to TRBJ1-2; 8 bases agree with TRBD1. The trim removed 6 bases at V and 4 bases at J, leaving 4 bases unmatched. CDR3 length equals 13 residues. Per germline, CDR1 MNHEY and CDR2 SVGAGI. CDR3 sequence reads: CASSDRGGYGYTF. The CDR3 DNA follows: TGTGCCAGCAGCGACAGGGGAGGCTATGGCTACACCTTC.

The chain employs TRBV7-6 and TRBJ1-5; D gene unclear. Germline V gene sequence: CDR1 SGHVS, CDR2 FNYEAQ. V was trimmed by 0 bases and J by 0 bases, leaving 6 bases between them. The CDR3 length is 15 residues. The DNA for the CDR3 is TGTGCCAGCAGCTTAGCAGGCTATAGCAATCAGCCCCAGCATTTT. Protein: CASSLAGYSNQPQHF.

The chain recombines TRBV28 with TRBJ1-1; TRBD1 agrees at 10 bases. The germline V gene has CDR1 MDHEN and CDR2 SYDVKM. After removal of 4 bases from V and 3 bases from J, the junction contained 8 bases not matched to a gene. The length of the CDR3 is 16 residues. Here the CDR3 DNA reads TGTGCCAGCAGTTCCCGACAGGGGGCTCTGGACACTGAAGCTTTCTTT. Its translation is CASSSRQGALDTEAFF.

V gene TRBV28 combines with J gene TRBJ2-5; no definite D call. The CDR3 contains 13 residues. The V and J ends lost 3 bases and 9 bases respectively, with 14 bases between them. Germline CDR1 and CDR2: MDHEN and SYDVKM. The DNA of the CDR3 is TGTGCCAGCAGTTTTCTGTTCCGGAAAGCCCAGTACTTC. The encoded protein is CASSFLFRKAQYF.

A word on this clone: The same CDR3 is also encoded by other DNA sequences in this sample. CDR3 region: CASSLRGGITEAFF. The CDR3 coding sequence is TGTGCCAGCAGTCTTAGGGGGGGTATCACTGAAGCTTTCTTT. The J gene is TRBJ1-1, the V gene TRBV7-3; maybe TRBD1 (6 bases). Per germline, CDR1 SGHTA and CDR2 FQGTGA. Between the trimmed V and J ends, which lost 6 bases and 4 bases, there was a span of 15 bases. The CDR3 has 14 residues.